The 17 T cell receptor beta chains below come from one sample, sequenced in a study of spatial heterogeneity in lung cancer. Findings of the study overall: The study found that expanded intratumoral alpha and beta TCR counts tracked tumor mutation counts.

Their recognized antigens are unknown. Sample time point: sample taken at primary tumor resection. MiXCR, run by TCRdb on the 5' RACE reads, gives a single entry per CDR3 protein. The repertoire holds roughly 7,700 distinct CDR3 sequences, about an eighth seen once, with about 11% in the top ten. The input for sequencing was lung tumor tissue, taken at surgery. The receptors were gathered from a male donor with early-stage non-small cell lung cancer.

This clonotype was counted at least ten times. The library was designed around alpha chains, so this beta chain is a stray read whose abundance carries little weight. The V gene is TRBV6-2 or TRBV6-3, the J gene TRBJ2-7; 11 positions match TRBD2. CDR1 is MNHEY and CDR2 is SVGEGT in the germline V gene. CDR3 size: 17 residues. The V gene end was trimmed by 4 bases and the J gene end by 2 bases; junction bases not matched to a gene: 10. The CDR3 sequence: CASSSRSGTSGPYEQYF. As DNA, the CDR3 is TGTGCCAGCAGTTCCAGGTCCGGGACTAGCGGCCCCTACGAGCAGTACTTC.

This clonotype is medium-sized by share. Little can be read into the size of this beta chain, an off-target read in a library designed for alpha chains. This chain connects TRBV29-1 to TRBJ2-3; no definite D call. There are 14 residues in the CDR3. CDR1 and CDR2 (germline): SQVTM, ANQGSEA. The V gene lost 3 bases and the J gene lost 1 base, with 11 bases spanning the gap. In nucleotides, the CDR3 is TGCAGCGTTGATCCCAGCAGAGGCACAGATACGCAGTATTTT. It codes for CSVDPSRGTDTQYF.

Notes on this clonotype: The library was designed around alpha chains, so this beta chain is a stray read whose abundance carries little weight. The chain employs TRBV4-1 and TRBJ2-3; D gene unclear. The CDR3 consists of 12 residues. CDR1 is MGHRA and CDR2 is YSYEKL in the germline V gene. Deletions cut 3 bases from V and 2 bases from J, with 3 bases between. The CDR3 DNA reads TGCGCCAGCAGCCAGGTCACAGATACGCAGTATTTT. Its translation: CASSQVTDTQYF.

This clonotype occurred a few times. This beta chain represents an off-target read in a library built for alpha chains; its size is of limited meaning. The chain's CDR3 is CASSTFQGALGETQYF. As DNA, the CDR3 is TGTGCCAGCAGCACATTCCAGGGGGCGCTTGGAGAGACCCAGTACTTC. The rearrangement uses TRBV9 and TRBJ2-5; 8 nucleotides match TRBD1. V dropped 4 bases and J dropped 4; count of bases not matched to a gene: 12. Per the germline V gene, CDR1 is SGDLS and CDR2 is YYNGEE. This CDR3 contains 16 residues.

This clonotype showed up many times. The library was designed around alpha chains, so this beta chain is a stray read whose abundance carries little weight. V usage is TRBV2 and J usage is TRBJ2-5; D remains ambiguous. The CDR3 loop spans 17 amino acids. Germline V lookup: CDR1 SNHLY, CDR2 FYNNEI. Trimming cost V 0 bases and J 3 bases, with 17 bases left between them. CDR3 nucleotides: TGTGCCAGCAGTGAAGCCCCTGGCGGAGTAAAAAAAGAGACCCAGTACTTC. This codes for CASSEAPGGVKKETQYF.

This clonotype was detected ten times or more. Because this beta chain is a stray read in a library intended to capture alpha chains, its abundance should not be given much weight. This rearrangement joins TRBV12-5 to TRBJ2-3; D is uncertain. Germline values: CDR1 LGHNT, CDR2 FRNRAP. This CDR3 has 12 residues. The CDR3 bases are TGTCCCCAGATCGCCCGGTCAGATACGCAGTATTTT. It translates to CPQIARSDTQYF.

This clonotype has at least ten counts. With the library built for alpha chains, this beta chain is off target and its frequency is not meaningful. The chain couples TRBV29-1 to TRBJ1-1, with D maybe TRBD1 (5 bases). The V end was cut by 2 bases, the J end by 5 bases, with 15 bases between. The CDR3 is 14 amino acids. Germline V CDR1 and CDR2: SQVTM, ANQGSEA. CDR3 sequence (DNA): TGCAGCGTTGAAATCCGCAGGGCTTTAACTGAAGCTTTCTTT. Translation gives CSVEIRRALTEAFF.

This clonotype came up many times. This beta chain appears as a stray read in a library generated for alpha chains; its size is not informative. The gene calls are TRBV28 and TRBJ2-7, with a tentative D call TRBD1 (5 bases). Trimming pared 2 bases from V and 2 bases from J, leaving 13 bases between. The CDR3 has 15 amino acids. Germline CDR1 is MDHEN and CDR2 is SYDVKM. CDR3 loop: CASSLRQGGPYEQYF. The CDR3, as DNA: TGTGCCAGCAGTTTACGGCAGGGTGGACCCTACGAGCAGTACTTC.

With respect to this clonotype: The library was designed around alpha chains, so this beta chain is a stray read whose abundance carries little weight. The CDR3 sequence: CASSLTGSKTDTQYF. In DNA form, the CDR3 reads TGTGCCAGCAGTTTGACAGGGTCCAAGACAGATACGCAGTATTTT. The chain joins TRBV12-3 or TRBV12-4 to TRBJ2-3; 7 bases line up with TRBD1. Unmatched junction bases numbered 6, after V lost 3 bases and J lost 3 bases. This CDR3 is 15 amino acids long.

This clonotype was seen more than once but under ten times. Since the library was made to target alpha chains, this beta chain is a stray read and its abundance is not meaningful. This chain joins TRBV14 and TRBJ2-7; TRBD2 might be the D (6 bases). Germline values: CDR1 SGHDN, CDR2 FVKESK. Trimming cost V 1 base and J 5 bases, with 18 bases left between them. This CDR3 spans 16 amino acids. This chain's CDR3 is CASSQAPYGGSNEQYF. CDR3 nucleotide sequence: TGTGCCAGCAGCCAAGCTCCTTATGGGGGGTCCAACGAGCAGTACTTC.

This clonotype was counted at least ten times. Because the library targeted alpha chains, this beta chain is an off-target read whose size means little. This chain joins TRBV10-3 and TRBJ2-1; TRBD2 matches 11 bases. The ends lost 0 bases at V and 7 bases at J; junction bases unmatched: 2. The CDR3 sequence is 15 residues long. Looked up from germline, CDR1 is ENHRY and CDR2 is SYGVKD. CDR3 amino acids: CAISESWTSGNEQFF. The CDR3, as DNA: TGTGCCATCAGTGAGTCCTGGACTAGCGGGAATGAGCAGTTCTTC.

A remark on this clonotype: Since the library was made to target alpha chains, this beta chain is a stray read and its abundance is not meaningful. CDR3 coding DNA: TGTGCCAGCAGCCAGGGGGCCGGGGAACAGCCCCAGCATTTT. This encodes CASSQGAGEQPQHF. This rearrangement joins TRBV3-1 to TRBJ1-5, with a weak D call TRBD1 (6 bases). This CDR3 is 14 amino acids long. Germline CDR1 is LGHDT and CDR2 is YNNKEL (reference sequence). Trimming stripped 3 bases from V and 7 bases from J, with 13 bases between.

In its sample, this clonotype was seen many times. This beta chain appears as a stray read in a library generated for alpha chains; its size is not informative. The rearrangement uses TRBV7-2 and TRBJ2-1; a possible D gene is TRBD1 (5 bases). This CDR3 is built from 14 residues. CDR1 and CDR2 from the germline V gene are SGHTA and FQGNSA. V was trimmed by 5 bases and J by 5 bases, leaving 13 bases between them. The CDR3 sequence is CASSPPGRDNEQFF. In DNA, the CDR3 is TGTGCCAGCAGCCCCCCGGGCAGGGACAATGAGCAGTTCTTC.

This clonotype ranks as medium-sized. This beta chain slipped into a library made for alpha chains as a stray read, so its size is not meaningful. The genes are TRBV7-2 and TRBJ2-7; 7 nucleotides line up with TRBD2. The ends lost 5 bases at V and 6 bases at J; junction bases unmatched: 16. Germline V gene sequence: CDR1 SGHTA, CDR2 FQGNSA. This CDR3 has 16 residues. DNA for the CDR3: TGTGCCAGCAGCCCGCGAGGCAGCGGGGTACCTTCCGAGCAGTACTTC. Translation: CASSPRGSGVPSEQYF. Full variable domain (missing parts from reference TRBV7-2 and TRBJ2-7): GAGVSQSPSNKVTEKGKDVELRCDPISGHTALYWYRQSLGQGLEFLIYFQGNSAPDKSGLPSDRFSAERTGGSVSTLTIQRTQQEDSAVYLCASSPRGSGVPSEQYFGPGTRLTVT.

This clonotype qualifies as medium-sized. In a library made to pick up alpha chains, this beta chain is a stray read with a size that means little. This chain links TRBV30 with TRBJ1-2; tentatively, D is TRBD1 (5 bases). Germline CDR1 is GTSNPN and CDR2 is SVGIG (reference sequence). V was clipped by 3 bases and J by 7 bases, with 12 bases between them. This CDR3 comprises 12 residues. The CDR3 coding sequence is TGTGCCTGGAGCCCCGACAGTTTTGGCTACACCTTC. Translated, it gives CAWSPDSFGYTF.

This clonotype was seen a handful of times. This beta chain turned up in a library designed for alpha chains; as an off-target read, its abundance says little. As DNA, the CDR3 is TGTGCCAGCAGCTTAGGTTGGGACAGCGAAGCTTTCTTT. This gives the protein CASSLGWDSEAFF. The V gene is TRBV7-2, the J gene TRBJ1-1, with 7 positions matching TRBD1. Germline V gene data show CDR1 as SGHTA and CDR2 as FQGNSA. The CDR3 contains 13 residues. V was pared by 1 base and J by 8 bases, with 4 bases of the junction left unmatched.

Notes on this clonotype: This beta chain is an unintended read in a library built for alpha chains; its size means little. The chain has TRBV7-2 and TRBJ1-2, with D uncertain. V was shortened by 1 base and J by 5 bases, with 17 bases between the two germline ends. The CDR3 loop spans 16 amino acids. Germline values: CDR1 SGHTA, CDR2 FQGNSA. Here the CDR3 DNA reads TGTGCCAGCAGCTTAGATGGTGGGCGGCTGGTATATGGCTACACCTTC. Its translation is CASSLDGGRLVYGYTF.